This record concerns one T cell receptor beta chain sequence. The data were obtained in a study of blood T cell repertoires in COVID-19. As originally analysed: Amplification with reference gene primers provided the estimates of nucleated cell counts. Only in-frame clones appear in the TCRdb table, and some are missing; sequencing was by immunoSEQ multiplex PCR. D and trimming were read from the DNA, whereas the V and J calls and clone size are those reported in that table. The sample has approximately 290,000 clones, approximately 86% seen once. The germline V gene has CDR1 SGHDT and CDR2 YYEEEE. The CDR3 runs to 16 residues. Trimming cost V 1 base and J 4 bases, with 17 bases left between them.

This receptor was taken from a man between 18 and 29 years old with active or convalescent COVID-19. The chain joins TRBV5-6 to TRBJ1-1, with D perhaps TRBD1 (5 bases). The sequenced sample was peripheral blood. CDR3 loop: CASSLPFWGRATEAFF. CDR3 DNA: TGTGCCAGCAGCTTGCCTTTTTGGGGCAGGGCCACTGAAGCTTTCTTT.